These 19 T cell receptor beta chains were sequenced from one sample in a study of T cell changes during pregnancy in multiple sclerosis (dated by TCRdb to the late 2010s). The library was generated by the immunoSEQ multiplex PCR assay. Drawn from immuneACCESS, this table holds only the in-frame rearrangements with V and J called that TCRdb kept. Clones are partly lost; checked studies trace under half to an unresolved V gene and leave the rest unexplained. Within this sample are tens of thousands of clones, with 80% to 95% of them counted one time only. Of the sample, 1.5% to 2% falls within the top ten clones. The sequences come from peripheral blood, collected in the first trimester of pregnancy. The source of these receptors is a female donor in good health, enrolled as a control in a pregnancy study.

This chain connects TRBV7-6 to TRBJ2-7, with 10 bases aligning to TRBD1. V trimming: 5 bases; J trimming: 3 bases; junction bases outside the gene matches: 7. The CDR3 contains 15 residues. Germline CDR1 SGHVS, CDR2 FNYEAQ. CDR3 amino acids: CASSTLDRGGYEQYF. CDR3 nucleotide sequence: TGTGCCAGCAGCACCCTGGACAGGGGGGGCTACGAGCAGTACTTC.

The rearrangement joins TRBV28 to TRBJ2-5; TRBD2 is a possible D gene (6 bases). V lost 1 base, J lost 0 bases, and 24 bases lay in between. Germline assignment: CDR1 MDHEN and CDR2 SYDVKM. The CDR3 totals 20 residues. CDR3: CASSLSVREDGGQYQETQYF. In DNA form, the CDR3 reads TGTGCCAGCAGTTTATCGGTCAGGGAGGACGGCGGCCAGTACCAAGAGACCCAGTACTTC.

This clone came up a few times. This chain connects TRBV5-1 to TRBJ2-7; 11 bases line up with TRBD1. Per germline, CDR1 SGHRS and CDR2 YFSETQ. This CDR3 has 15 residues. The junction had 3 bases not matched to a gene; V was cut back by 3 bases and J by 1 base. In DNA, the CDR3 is TGCGCCAGCAGCTGGGGACAGGGGGTATCCTACGAGCAGTACTTC. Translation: CASSWGQGVSYEQYF.

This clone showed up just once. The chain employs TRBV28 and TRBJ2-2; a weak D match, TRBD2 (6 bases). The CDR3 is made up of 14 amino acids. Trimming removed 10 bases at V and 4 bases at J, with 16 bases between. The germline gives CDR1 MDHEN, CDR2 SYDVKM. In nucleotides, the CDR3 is TGTGCCACCCGGAGGGTAGCGAGCACCGGGGAGCTGTTTTTT. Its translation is CATRRVASTGELFF.

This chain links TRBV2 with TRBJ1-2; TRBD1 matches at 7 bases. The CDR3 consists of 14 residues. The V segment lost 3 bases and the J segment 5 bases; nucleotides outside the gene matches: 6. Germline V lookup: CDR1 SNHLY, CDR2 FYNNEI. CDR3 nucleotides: TGTGCCAGCAGTGAGGGGACAGCCGATTATGGCTACACCTTC. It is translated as CASSEGTADYGYTF.

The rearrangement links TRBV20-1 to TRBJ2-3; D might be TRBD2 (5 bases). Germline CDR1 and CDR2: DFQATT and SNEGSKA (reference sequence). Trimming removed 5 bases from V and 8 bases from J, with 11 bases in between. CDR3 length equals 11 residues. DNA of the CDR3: TGCAGTGCTCCCGAGGGCGGTACGCAGTATTTT. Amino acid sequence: CSAPEGGTQYF.

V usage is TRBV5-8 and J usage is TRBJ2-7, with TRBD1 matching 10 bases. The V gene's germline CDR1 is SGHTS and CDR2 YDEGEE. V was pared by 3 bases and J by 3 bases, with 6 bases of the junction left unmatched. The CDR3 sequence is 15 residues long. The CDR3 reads CASSWDRGSFYEQYF. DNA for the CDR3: TGTGCCAGCAGCTGGGACAGGGGCAGTTTCTACGAGCAGTACTTC.

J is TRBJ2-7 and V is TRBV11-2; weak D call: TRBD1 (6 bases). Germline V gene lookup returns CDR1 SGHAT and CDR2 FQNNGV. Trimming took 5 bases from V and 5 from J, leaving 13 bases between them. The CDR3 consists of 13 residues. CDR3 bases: TGTGCCAGCAGCCTCGGGCCAGGGGACGAGCAGTACTTC. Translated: CASSLGPGDEQYF.

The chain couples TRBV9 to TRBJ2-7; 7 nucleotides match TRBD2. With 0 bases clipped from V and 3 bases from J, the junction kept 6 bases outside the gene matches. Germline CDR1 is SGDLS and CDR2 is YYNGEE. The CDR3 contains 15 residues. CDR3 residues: CASSVGGGNIYEQYF. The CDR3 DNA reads TGTGCCAGCAGCGTAGGGGGAGGGAATATCTACGAGCAGTACTTC.

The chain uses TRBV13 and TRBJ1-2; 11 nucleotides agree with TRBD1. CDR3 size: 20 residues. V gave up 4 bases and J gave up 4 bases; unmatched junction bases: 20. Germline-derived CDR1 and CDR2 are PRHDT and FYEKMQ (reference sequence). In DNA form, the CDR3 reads TGTGCCAGCAGCTCTAGAGGGGGGGGACAGGGGGTGCATCTTGGCTATGGCTACACCTTC. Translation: CASSSRGGGQGVHLGYGYTF.

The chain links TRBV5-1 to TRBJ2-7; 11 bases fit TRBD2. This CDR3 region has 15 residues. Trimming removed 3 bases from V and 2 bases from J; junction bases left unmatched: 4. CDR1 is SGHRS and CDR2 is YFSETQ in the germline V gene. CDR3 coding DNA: TGCGCCAGCAGCTCGGCGGGACTAGCGGCCTACGAGCAGTACTTC. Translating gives CASSSAGLAAYEQYF.

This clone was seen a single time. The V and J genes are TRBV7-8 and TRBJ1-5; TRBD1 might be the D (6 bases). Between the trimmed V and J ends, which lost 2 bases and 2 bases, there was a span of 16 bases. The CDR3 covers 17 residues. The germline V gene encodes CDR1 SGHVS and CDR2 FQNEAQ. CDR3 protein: CASSLRAGAYGNQPQHF. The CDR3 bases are TGTGCCAGCAGCTTACGGGCAGGGGCCTATGGCAATCAGCCCCAGCATTTT.

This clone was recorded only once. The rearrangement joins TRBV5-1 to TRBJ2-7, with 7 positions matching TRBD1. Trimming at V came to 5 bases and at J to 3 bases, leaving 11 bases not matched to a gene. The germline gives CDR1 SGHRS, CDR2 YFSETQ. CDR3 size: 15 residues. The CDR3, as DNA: TGCGCCAGCAGACCCTTTGGACAGGAGGTCTACGAGCAGTACTTC. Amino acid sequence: CASRPFGQEVYEQYF.

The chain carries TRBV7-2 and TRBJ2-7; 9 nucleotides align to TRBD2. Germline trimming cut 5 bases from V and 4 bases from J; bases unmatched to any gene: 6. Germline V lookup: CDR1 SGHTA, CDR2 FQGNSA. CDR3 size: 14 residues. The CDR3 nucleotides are TGTGCCAGCAGCCCCGGGACTAGCAATTACGAGCAGTACTTC. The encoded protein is CASSPGTSNYEQYF.

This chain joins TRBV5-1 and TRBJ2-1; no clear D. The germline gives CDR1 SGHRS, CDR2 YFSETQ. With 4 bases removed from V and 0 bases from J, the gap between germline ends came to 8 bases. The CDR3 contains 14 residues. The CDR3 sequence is CASSGSFSYNEQFF. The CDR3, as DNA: TGCGCCAGCAGCGGCTCTTTCTCCTACAATGAGCAGTTCTTC.

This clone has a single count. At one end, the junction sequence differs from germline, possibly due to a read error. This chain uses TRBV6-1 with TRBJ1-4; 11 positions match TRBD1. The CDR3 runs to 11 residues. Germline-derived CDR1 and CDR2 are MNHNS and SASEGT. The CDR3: CASSERGQGEF. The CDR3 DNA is TGTGCCAGCAGTGAAAGGGGACAGGGGGAATTT.

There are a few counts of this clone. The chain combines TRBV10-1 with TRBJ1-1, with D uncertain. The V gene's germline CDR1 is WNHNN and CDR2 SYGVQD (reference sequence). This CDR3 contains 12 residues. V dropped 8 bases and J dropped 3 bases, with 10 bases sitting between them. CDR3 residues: CASPQEDTEAFF. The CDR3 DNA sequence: TGCGCCAGCCCCCAGGAGGACACTGAAGCTTTCTTT.

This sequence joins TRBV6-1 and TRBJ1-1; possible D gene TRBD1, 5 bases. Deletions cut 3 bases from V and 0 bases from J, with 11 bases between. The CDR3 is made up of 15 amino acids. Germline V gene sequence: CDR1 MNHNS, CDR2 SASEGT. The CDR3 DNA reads TGTGCCAGCAGTGAGTATGGGGGGATGAACACTGAAGCTTTCTTT. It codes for CASSEYGGMNTEAFF.

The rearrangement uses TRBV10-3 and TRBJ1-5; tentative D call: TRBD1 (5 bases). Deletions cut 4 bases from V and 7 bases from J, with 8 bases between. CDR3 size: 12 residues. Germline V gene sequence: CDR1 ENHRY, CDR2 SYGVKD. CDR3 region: CAISGGAQPQHF. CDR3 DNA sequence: TGTGCCATCAGTGGGGGCGCACAGCCCCAGCATTTT.